Included here is one TCR beta chain sequence, with context. Its antigen remains unidentified. The PCR contained 60 Vbeta and 13 Jbeta primers. Only in-frame clones appear in the TCRdb table, and some are missing; sequencing was by immunoSEQ multiplex PCR. The sample lists under 200,000 clones, approximately 80% occurring once. J was trimmed by 3 bases and V by 4 bases; bases with no gene match: 6. The CDR3 spans 16 residues. Looked up from germline, CDR1 is SGHNT and CDR2 is YENEEA. These data come from a study of cytomegalovirus exposure and HLA in healthy donors. Study information: A prior study identified 100 million to 130 million unique TCR beta sequences from 200 million or so T cells. Researchers found that under 90% of 350 to 500 genotyped donors fell within the Caucasian-associated ancestry cluster.

Overall study findings and caveats: Common viral pathogens were later found to be apparently linked to several of the most significant clusters.

This TCR was sampled from a woman aged 40 to 50 in good health and CMV-seropositive. The sequenced sample consisted of PBMCs. The gene calls are TRBV11-3 and TRBJ2-1; 10 bases agree with TRBD2. The CDR3 here is CASSSTSGTSYNEQFF. The CDR3 DNA sequence: TGTGCCAGCAGCTCCACTAGCGGGACAAGCTACAATGAGCAGTTCTTC.